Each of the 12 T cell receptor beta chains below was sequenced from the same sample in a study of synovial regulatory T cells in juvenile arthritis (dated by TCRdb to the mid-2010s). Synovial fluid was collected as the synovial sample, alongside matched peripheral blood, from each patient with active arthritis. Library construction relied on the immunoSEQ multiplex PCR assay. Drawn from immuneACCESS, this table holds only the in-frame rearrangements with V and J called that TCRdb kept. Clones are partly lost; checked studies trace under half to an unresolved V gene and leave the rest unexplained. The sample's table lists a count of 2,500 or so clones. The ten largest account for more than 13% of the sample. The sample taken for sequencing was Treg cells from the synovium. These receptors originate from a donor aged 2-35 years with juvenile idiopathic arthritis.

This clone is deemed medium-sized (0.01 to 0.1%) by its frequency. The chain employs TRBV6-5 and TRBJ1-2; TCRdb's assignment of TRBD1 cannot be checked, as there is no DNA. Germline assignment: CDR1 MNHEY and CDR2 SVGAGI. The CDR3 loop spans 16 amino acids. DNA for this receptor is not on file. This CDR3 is CASSSGLTGTNYGYTF.

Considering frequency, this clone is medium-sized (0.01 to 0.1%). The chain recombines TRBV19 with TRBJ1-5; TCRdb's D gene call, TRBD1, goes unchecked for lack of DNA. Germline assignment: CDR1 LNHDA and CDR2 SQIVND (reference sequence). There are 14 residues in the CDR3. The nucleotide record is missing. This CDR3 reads CASSHRGGNQPQHF. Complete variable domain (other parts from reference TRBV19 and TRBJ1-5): DGGITQSPKYLFRKEGQNVTLSCEQNLNHDAMYWYRQDPGQGLRLIYYSQIVNDFQKGDIAEGYSVSREKKESFPLTVTSAQKNPTAFYLCASSHRGGNQPQHFGDGTRLSIL.

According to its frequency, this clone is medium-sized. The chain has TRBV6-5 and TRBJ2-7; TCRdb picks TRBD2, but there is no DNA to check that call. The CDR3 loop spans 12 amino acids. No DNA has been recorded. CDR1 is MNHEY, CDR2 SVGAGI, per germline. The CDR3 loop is CASSSLAGLQYF.

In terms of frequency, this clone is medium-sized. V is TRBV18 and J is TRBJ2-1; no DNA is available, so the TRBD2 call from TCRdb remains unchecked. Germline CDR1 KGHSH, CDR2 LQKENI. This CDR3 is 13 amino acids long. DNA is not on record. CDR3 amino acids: CASSPGGEGPQFF. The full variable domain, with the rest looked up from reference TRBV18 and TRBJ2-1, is NAGVMQNPRHLVRRRGQEARLRCSPMKGHSHVYWYRQLPEEGLKFMVYLQKENIIDESGMPKERFSAEFPKEGPSILRIQQVVRGDSAAYFCASSPGGEGPQFFGPGTRLTVL.

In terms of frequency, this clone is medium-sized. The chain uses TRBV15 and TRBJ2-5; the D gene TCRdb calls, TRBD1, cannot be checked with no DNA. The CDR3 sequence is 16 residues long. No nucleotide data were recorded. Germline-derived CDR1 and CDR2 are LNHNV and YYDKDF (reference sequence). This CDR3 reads CATSKGPLRNQETQYF.

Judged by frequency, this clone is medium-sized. Here the CDR3 reads CASSLVLNTEAFF. This sequence joins TRBV5-4 and TRBJ1-1. CDR1 is SGHNT and CDR2 is YYREEE in the germline V gene (reference sequence). This CDR3 is built from 13 residues. No DNA is recorded. Using reference TRBV5-4 and TRBJ1-1 for the parts outside the CDR3, the full variable domain is ETGVTQSPTHLIKTRGQQVTLRCSSQSGHNTVSWYQQALGQGPQFIFQYYREEENGRGNFPPRFSGLQFPNYSSELNVNALELDDSALYLCASSLVLNTEAFFGQGTRLTVV.

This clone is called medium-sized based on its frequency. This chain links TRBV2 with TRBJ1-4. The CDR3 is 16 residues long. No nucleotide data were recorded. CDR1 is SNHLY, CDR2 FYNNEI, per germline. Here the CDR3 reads CASSGRDGRYNEKLFF. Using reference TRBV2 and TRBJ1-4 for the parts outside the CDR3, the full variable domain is EPEVTQTPSHQVTQMGQEVILRCVPISNHLYFYWYRQILGQKVEFLVSFYNNEISEKSEIFDDQFSVERPDGSNFTLKIRSTKLEDSAMYFCASSGRDGRYNEKLFFGSGTQLSVL.

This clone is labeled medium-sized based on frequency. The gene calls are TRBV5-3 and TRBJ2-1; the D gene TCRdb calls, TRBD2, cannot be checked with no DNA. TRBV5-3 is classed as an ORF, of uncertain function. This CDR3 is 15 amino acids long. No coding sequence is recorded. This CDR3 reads CARTAGTGGSNEQFF.

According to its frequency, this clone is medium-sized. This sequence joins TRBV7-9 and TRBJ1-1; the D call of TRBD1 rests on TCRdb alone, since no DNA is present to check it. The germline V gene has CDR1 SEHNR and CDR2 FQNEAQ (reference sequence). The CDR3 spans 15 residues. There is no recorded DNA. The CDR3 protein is CASSLTGGMNTEAFF. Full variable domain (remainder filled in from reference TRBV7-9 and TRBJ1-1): DTGVSQNPRHKITKRGQNVTFRCDPISEHNRLYWYRQTLGQGPEFLTYFQNEAQLEKSRLLSDRFSAERPKGSFSTLEIQRTEQGDSAMYLCASSLTGGMNTEAFFGQGTRLTVV.

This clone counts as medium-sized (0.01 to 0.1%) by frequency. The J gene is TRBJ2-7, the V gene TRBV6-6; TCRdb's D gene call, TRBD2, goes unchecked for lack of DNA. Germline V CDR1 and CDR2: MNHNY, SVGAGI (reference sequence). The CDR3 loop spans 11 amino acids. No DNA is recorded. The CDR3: CASSFSYEQYF.

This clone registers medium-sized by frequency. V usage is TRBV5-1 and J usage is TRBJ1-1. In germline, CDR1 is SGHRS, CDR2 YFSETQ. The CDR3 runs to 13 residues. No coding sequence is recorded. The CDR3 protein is CASSLSANTEAFF.

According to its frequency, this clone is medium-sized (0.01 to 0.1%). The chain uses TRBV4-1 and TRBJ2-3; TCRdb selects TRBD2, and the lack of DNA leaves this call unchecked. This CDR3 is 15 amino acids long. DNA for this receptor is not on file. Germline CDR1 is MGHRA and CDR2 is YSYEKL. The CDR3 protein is CASSQESASTDTQYF.